The next 10 T cell receptor beta chains were all read from a single sample in a study of metastatic and nonmetastatic thyroid tumors. TCRdb reanalyzed the PCR reads via MiXCR. The sample includes about 18,000 clones, less than 40% of them seen just once. No treatment of any kind had been given to any patient before thyroid surgery. The sequencing sample was made of tumor tissue. These receptors originate from a male donor with papillary thyroid cancer or a benign thyroid nodule (not recorded which). Some clones in this sample may be carry-over from other donors' samples.

The V call is TRBV5-1, the J call TRBJ1-5, with unresolved D. V lost 2 bases, J lost 4 bases, and 7 bases lay in between. The CDR3 sequence is 13 residues long. Germline V lookup: CDR1 SGHRS, CDR2 YFSETQ. The CDR3 region has the DNA TGCGCCAGCAGCTTAGCCGAGAATCAGCCCCAGCATTTT. It encodes CASSLAENQPQHF. The variable domain in full, with the rest retrieved from reference TRBV5-1 and TRBJ1-5, is KAGVTQTPRYLIKTRGQQVTLSCSPISGHRSVSWYQQTPGQGLQFLFEYFSETQRNKGNFPGRFSGRQFSNSRSEMNVSTLELGDSALYLCASSLAENQPQHFGDGTRLSIL.

A note on this clone: A read error may produce the germline difference seen at one junction end. The V and J genes are TRBV7-3 and TRBJ2-6; no definite D call. The CDR3 has 14 amino acids. Germline V lookup: CDR1 SGHTA, CDR2 FQGTGA. The CDR3 DNA reads TGTGCCGGCAGCCCTACCCCTGGGGCCAACGTCCTGACTTTC. It yields the protein CAGSPTPGANVLTF.

In its sample, this clone was seen many times. The V gene is TRBV28, the J gene TRBJ1-2; D not certain. The CDR3 has 12 amino acids. V shed 10 bases and J shed 8 bases, with 17 bases lying between them. CDR1 is MDHEN, CDR2 SYDVKM, per germline. CDR3 protein: CATRPVTAGYTF. The CDR3 DNA follows: TGTGCCACCCGCCCTGTCACAGCGGGCTACACCTTC.

Ten or more counts support this clone. The gene calls are TRBV2 and TRBJ2-1; TRBD1 agrees at 12 bases. The CDR3 loop spans 16 amino acids. The V gene end was trimmed by 6 bases and the J gene end by 9 bases; junction bases not matched to a gene: 12. Germline CDR1 reads SNHLY; CDR2 reads FYNNEI. CDR3 region: CASRHPGQGARAEQFF. CDR3 nucleotides: TGTGCCAGCAGGCACCCGGGACAGGGGGCTCGGGCTGAGCAGTTCTTC.

The gene calls are TRBV11-2 and TRBJ1-1; D unresolved. Per the germline V gene, CDR1 is SGHAT and CDR2 is FQNNGV. V was clipped by 3 bases and J by 4 bases, with 9 bases between them. The CDR3 contains 13 residues. The CDR3 is CASSFDMVTEAFF. As DNA, the CDR3 is TGTGCCAGCAGCTTCGACATGGTCACTGAAGCTTTCTTT.

This sequence joins TRBV12-3 or TRBV12-4 and TRBJ2-3, with 7 bases aligning to TRBD2. This CDR3 contains 17 residues. V shed 6 bases and J 4 bases; nucleotides not matched to a gene: 16. In nucleotides, the CDR3 is TGTGCCAGCAGCCGACGGAGGGGCGGGAGTATCTCAGATACGCAGTATTTT. As protein: CASSRRRGGSISDTQYF.

With respect to this clone: At one of its ends the junction is not consistent with the germline gene, which may arise from a read error. The chain joins TRBV28 to TRBJ1-1; D not resolved. The CDR3 extends over 15 amino acids. CDR1 is MDHEN, CDR2 SYDVKM, per germline. CDR3 amino acids: CASSPSVSVFTEAFF. The DNA for the CDR3 is TGCGCCAGCAGTCCCTCCGTCTCGGTTTTCACTGAAGCTTTCTTT.

The rearrangement uses TRBV12-3 or TRBV12-4 and TRBJ2-2; D is unclear. The CDR3 extends over 15 amino acids. V was clipped by 10 bases and J by 0 bases, with 15 bases between them. The CDR3 DNA reads as TGTGCCACAAACCGTAGGCGGTCGAACACCGGGGAGCTGTTTTTT. Translating gives CATNRRRSNTGELFF.

The CDR3 loop is CASSSRLGSSELFF. CDR3 sequence (DNA): TGTGCCAGCAGCTCTAGGTTGGGGAGTTCGGAGCTGTTTTTT. The chain recombines TRBV28 with TRBJ2-2, with D perhaps matching TRBD2 (5 bases). V dropped 6 bases and J dropped 10 bases, with 18 bases sitting between them. From germline, CDR1 is MDHEN and CDR2 SYDVKM. The CDR3 is made up of 14 amino acids.

By share of the sample, this clone is medium-sized. V gene TRBV5-1 combines with J gene TRBJ2-1; D perhaps matches TRBD2 (5 bases). Germline assignment: CDR1 SGHRS and CDR2 YFSETQ. The CDR3 contains 13 residues. V was clipped by 3 bases and J by 5 bases, with 9 bases between them. The DNA of the CDR3 is TGCGCCAGCAGCTCGGACTGGAACAATGAGCAGTTCTTC. Protein: CASSSDWNNEQFF. The variable domain in full, with the rest retrieved from reference TRBV5-1 and TRBJ2-1, is KAGVTQTPRYLIKTRGQQVTLSCSPISGHRSVSWYQQTPGQGLQFLFEYFSETQRNKGNFPGRFSGRQFSNSRSEMNVSTLELGDSALYLCASSSDWNNEQFFGPGTRLTVL.